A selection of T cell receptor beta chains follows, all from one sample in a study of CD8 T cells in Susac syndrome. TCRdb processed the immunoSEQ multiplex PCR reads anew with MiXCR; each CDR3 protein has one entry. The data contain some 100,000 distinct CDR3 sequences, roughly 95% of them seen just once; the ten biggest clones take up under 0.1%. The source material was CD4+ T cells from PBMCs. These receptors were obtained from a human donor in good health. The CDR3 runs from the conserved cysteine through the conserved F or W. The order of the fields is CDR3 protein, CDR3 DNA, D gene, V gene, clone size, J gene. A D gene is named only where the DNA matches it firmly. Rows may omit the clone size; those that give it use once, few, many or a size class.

CASSLDRAEDTQYF	TGTGCCAGCAGCCTGGACAGGGCAGAAGATACGCAGTATTTT	TRBD1	TRBV5-5	NA	TRBJ2-3
CASPGTGGQTCQETQYF	TGCGCCAGCCCCGGGACAGGGGGCCAAACCTGCCAAGAGACCCAGTACTTC	TRBD1	TRBV23-1	NA	TRBJ2-5
CASSPYEDNSPLHF	TGTGCCAGCTCACCATACGAAGATAATTCACCCCTCCACTTT	NA	TRBV18	NA	TRBJ1-6
CASSQDRYEQYF	TGCGCCAGCAGCCAAGACCGCTACGAGCAGTACTTC	NA	TRBV4-1	NA	TRBJ2-7
CASSLTVNSPLHF	TGTGCCAGCAGTCTGACGGTCAATTCACCCCTCCACTTT	NA	TRBV7-9	NA	TRBJ1-6
CASSSPGQGSAGELFF	TGTGCCAGCAGTTCTCCGGGACAGGGAAGTGCCGGGGAGCTGTTTTTT	TRBD1	TRBV6-2/TRBV6-3	few	TRBJ2-2
CASSLLPGLAGGSSYEQYF	TGTGCCAGCAGCTTACTCCCGGGACTAGCGGGAGGGAGCTCCTACGAGCAGTACTTC	TRBD2	TRBV3-1	NA	TRBJ2-7
CASSLLDQRRAQYF	TGTGCCAGCAGTTTATTAGACCAACGGAGGGCCCAGTACTTC	NA	TRBV28	NA	TRBJ2-5
CAWDGLSGRVHGYTF	TGTGCCTGGGACGGACTTTCAGGGAGGGTCCATGGCTACACCTTC	NA	TRBV30	NA	TRBJ1-2
CASSLGTSGANVLTF	TGTGCCAGCAGCCTGGGGACATCTGGGGCCAACGTCCTGACTTTC	NA	TRBV7-3	NA	TRBJ2-6
CAPRGQREDGETQYF	TGTGCCCCTAGGGGCCAGCGGGAGGATGGAGAGACCCAGTACTTC	TRBD2	TRBV19	once	TRBJ2-5
CASSDRGDMNTEAFF	TGTGCCAGCAGCGATCGCGGGGACATGAACACTGAAGCTTTCTTT	NA	TRBV6-2/TRBV6-3	NA	TRBJ1-1
CASSFGSGLADSSYEQYF	TGCGCCAGCAGCTTTGGGTCTGGACTAGCGGATTCCTCCTACGAGCAGTACTTC	TRBD2	TRBV5-1	NA	TRBJ2-7
CATSRTSGRHNEQFF	TGTGCCACCAGCAGGACTAGCGGGAGGCACAATGAGCAGTTCTTC	TRBD2	TRBV15	NA	TRBJ2-1
CASSPLLAGDIGEQYF	TGTGCCAGCTCACCACTCCTAGCGGGAGATATTGGCGAGCAGTACTTC	TRBD2	TRBV18	once	TRBJ2-7
CASSQAVQAYEQYF	TGTGCCAGCAGCCAAGCCGTCCAGGCCTACGAGCAGTACTTC	NA	TRBV3-1	NA	TRBJ2-7
CASSPGGTFPTDTQYF	TGCGCCAGCAGCCCAGGCGGGACTTTTCCCACAGATACGCAGTATTTT	NA	TRBV4-1	NA	TRBJ2-3
CASSARLAGGHETQYF	TGTGCCAGCAGCGCAAGACTAGCGGGGGGGCACGAGACCCAGTACTTC	TRBD2	TRBV14	NA	TRBJ2-5
CSAPGQSSYEQYF	TGCAGTGCTCCGGGACAGAGCTCCTACGAGCAGTACTTC	TRBD1	TRBV20-1	NA	TRBJ2-7
CASSYDSTDTQYF	TGTGCCAGCAGTTACGACAGTACAGATACGCAGTATTTT	NA	TRBV6-6	NA	TRBJ2-3
CASSPPTGTDTGELFF	TGTGCCAGCAGTCCACCGACGGGGACCGACACCGGGGAGCTGTTTTTT	NA	TRBV27	NA	TRBJ2-2
CASSRQGGDGYTF	TGTGCCAGCAGCAGACAGGGGGGAGATGGCTACACCTTC	TRBD1	TRBV7-9	NA	TRBJ1-2
CASSLTRTSSYEQYF	TGTGCCAGCAGCTTAACGCGGACTAGCTCCTACGAGCAGTACTTC	TRBD2	TRBV11-2	NA	TRBJ2-7
CASSSRGLNTGELFF	TGTGCCAGCAGTTCAAGGGGACTGAACACCGGGGAGCTGTTTTTT	NA	TRBV2	NA	TRBJ2-2
CASSVATYTRSGANVLTF	TGTGCCAGCAGCGTAGCAACATACACCCGCTCTGGGGCCAACGTCCTGACTTTC	NA	TRBV9	NA	TRBJ2-6
CASSLKPPNEQFF	TGTGCCAGCAGCCTAAAACCTCCCAATGAGCAGTTCTTC	NA	TRBV7-9	NA	TRBJ2-1
CASSFRGGQETQYF	TGTGCCAGCAGCTTTCGCGGGGGACAAGAGACCCAGTACTTC	TRBD2	TRBV11-2	few	TRBJ2-5
CASSYSPGLAKNIQYF	TGTGCCAGCAGTTACTCGCCTGGGCTAGCCAAAAACATTCAGTACTTC	NA	TRBV6-5	NA	TRBJ2-4
CSVSQGGNEQFF	TGCAGCGTTTCTCAGGGGGGCAATGAGCAGTTCTTC	NA	TRBV29-1	few	TRBJ2-1
CASSHHPWRTYQETQYF	TGTGCCAGCAGCCACCACCCCTGGCGTACGTACCAAGAGACCCAGTACTTC	NA	TRBV14	once	TRBJ2-5
CAWRGDSISFF	TGTGCCTGGAGGGGGGACAGTATATCTTTCTTT	TRBD1	TRBV30	NA	TRBJ1-1
CASSPGPTQYF	TGTGCCAGCAGCCCCGGGCCTACGCAGTATTTT	NA	TRBV7-8	NA	TRBJ2-3
CASNGLLTYNEQFF	TGTGCCAGCAATGGACTACTTACCTACAATGAGCAGTTCTTC	NA	TRBV2	NA	TRBJ2-1
CSVVTGYNQPQHF	TGCAGCGTGGTTACAGGGTACAATCAGCCCCAGCATTTT	NA	TRBV29-1	NA	TRBJ1-5
CATRDPSTDTQYF	TGTGCCACCAGGGACCCTAGCACAGATACGCAGTATTTT	NA	TRBV24-1	NA	TRBJ2-3
CASSFGGSQPQHF	TGTGCCAGCAGTTTTGGGGGGAGTCAGCCCCAGCATTTT	NA	TRBV12-3/TRBV12-4	NA	TRBJ1-5
CASRQAGGLFGTQYF	TGCGCCAGCAGACAAGCAGGGGGCTTGTTCGGGACCCAGTACTTC	TRBD1	TRBV5-1	NA	TRBJ2-5
CSASKTQRGNYEQYF	TGCAGTGCGTCTAAAACCCAAAGGGGGAACTACGAGCAGTACTTC	NA	TRBV20-1	NA	TRBJ2-7